This T cell receptor beta chain was sequenced for a study of OX40 agonist ivuxolimab in advanced cancers. Study summary: Ivuxolimab, which is an agonistic anti-OX40 (CD134) antibody, was administered to the patients. The study enrolled dose-escalation patients with hepatocellular carcinoma, melanoma, renal cell or head and neck cancer. Partial responses were recorded for three patients, including one with hepatocellular carcinoma and two with cutaneous melanoma.

The CDR3 contains 15 residues. The germline V gene encodes CDR1 SGDLS and CDR2 YYNGEE. V shed 3 bases and J shed 4 bases, with 15 bases lying between them. Overall study results and limits: CD4+ and CD8+ T cells in blood underwent clonal expansion by week 6 at 0.1 to 3.0 mg/kg.

The assay was immunoSEQ multiplex PCR, and TCRdb's table has in-frame clones only and misses some. The repertoire holds roughly 70,000 clones, with around 84% as singletons. Turning to this clone: Its specificity is unknown.

J is TRBJ2-3 and V is TRBV9, with TRBD2 as a possible D gene (7 bases). Here the sequenced sample was CD4+ or CD8+ T cells sorted from blood, taken in a trial of the OX40 agonist ivuxolimab. This TCR was recovered from an adult with an advanced solid tumor such as melanoma, head and neck, liver or kidney cancer. The CDR3 DNA follows: TGTGCCAGCAGCGGGGCGCGGGGGCGTCCAGATACGCAGTATTTT. It translates to CASSGARGRPDTQYF.